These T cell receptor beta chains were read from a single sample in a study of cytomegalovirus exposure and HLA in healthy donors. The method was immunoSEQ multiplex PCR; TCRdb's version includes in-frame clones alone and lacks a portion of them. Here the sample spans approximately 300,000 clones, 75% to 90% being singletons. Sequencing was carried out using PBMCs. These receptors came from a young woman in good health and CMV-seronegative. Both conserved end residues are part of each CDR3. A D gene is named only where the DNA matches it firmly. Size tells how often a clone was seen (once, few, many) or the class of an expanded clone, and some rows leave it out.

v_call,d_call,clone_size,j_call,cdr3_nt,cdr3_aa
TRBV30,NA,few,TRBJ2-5,TGTGCCTGGAGTGTACAGGGAGAGACCCAGTACTTC,CAWSVQGETQYF
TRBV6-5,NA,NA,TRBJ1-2,TGTGCCAGCAGGGGGACACCTAACTATGGCTACACCTTC,CASRGTPNYGYTF
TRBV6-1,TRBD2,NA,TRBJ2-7,TGTGCCAGCAGTATAGGACTAGGCACCGGCTACGAGCAGTACTTC,CASSIGLGTGYEQYF
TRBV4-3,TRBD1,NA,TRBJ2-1,TGCGCCAGCAGCCAAGATCCCATTTTCGCCAGGGGGATTGCCCAGAGGAATGAGCAGTTCTTC,CASSQDPIFARGIAQRNEQFF
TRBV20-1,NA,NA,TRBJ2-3,TGCAGTGCTAGAGATCGAGCGCAGTATTTT,CSARDRAQYF
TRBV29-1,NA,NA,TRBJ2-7,TGCAGCGTGCAAACCGGGGGCTCCTACGAGCAGTACTTC,CSVQTGGSYEQYF
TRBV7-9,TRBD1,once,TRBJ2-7,TGTGCCAGCAGCTTAGGGACAGGGGACGGATACGAGCAGTACTTC,CASSLGTGDGYEQYF
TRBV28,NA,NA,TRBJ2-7,TGTGCCAGCACCACCGCCGCCCCCGGTGTACCCTACGAGCAGTACTTC,CASTTAAPGVPYEQYF
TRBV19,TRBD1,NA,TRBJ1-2,TGTGCCAGTAGTCCTCAGGGGGCTAACGGCTACACCTTC,CASSPQGANGYTF
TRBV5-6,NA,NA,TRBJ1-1,TGTGCCAGCAGCTTGGGCAGGAACACTGAAGCTTTCTTT,CASSLGRNTEAFF
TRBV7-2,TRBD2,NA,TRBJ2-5,TGTGCCAGCAGCCTACCCAGATTAGCGGGAGTGGTTTTGGAGACCCAGTACTTC,CASSLPRLAGVVLETQYF
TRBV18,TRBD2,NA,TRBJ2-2,TGTGCCAGCTCTGGGGGGACTACCAACACCGGGGAGCTGTTTTTT,CASSGGTTNTGELFF
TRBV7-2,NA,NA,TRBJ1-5,TGTGCCAGCGGGGCACGGGGCGGGGGCAATCAGCCCCAGCATTTT,CASGARGGGNQPQHF
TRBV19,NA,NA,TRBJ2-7,TGTGCCAGTAGCAAAATGTCCTACGAGCAGTACTTC,CASSKMSYEQYF
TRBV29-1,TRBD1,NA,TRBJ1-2,TGCAGCGTTGAAGAAAATAGGGGGCGAGGCTACACCTTC,CSVEENRGRGYTF
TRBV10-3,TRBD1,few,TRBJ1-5,TGTGCCATCAGCGGCGGACAGGGACCCCAGCATTTT,CAISGGQGPQHF
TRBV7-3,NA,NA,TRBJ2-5,TGTGCCAGCAGCTTAACTGGGACTGATCAAGAGACCCAGTACTTC,CASSLTGTDQETQYF
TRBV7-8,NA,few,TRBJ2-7,TGTGCCAGCAGCTTAACGAGCGAGCAGTACTTC,CASSLTSEQYF
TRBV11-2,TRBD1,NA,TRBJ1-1,TGTGCCAGCAGCTTAGTACAGGGGGCAGCGAACACTGAAGCTTTCTTT,CASSLVQGAANTEAFF
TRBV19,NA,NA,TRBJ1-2,TGTGCCAGTAGCCAGGGATTTAACTATGGCTACACCTTC,CASSQGFNYGYTF
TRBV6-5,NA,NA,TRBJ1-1,TGTGCCAGCAGTTACTCCCTTTACACTGAAGCTTTCTTT,CASSYSLYTEAFF
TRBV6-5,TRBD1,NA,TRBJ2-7,TGTGCCAGCAGTCCTACTACAGGGGCCCGGTACGAGCAGTACTTC,CASSPTTGARYEQYF
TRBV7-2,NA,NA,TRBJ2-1,TGTGCCAGCAGCTTAGATTTTCTCTGGCGGGACCCATCCGGTGAGCAGTTCTTC,CASSLDFLWRDPSGEQFF
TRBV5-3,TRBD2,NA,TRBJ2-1,TGTGCCAGAAGCCGCCCGGGACTAGCGACCTCGGGGCAGTTCTTC,CARSRPGLATSGQFF
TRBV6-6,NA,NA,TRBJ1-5,TGTGCCAGCAGTCCCATTGCGGATCAGCCCCAGCATTTT,CASSPIADQPQHF
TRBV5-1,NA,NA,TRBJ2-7,TGCGCCAGCAGCTTGGATCCAGGGGACTCCTACGAGCAGTACTTC,CASSLDPGDSYEQYF
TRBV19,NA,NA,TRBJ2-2,TGTGCCAGTAGTATAGCAGCGGGTACCGCGAACACCGGGGAGCTGTTTTTT,CASSIAAGTANTGELFF
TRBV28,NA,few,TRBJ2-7,TGTGCCAGCAGCCAGACTAGTTCCTACGAGCAGTACTTC,CASSQTSSYEQYF
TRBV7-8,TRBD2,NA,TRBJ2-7,TGTGCCAGCAGCTTAGGGGCGGGAGCGGTCTACGAGCAGTACTTC,CASSLGAGAVYEQYF
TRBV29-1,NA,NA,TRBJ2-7,TGCAGCGTTGGGGGCGAAACCTACGAGCAGTACTTC,CSVGGETYEQYF
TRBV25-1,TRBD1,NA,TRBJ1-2,TGTGCCAGCAGTAGGGGAACAGGGGCCTCGATAAGCGGCTACACCTTC,CASSRGTGASISGYTF
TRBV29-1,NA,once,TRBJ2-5,TGCAGCGCCGTAACGACAGCCCAAGAGACCCAGTACTTC,CSAVTTAQETQYF
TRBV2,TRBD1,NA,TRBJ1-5,TGTGCCAGCAGCGGACAGGGGAATCAGCCCCAGCATTTT,CASSGQGNQPQHF
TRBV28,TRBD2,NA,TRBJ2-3,TGTGCCAGCAGTTTTACTAGCGGGACGTTTAGGCAGTATTTT,CASSFTSGTFRQYF
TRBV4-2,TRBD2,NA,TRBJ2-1,TGTGCCAGCAGCCCCGCCGGAGCGGGAGGCGGGAATGAGCAGTTCTTC,CASSPAGAGGGNEQFF
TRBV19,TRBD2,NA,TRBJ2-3,TGTGCCAGTAGGAAGACTAGCGCTAGCACAGATACGCAGTATTTT,CASRKTSASTDTQYF
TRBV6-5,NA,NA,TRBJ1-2,TGTGCCAGCAGTTACGAACCGACGGGAGTGCTCTATGGCTACACCTTC,CASSYEPTGVLYGYTF
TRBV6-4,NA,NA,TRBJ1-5,TGTGCCAGCAGTGCCCTGGTAGGGGGGCCCCAGCATTTT,CASSALVGGPQHF
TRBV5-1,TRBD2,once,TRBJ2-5,TGCGCCAGCAATTGGCGGGAGGGTAGGGAGACCCAGTACTTC,CASNWREGRETQYF
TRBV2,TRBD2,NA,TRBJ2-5,TGTGCCAGCACGCGGGGACTAACCCAAGAGACCCAGTACTTC,CASTRGLTQETQYF
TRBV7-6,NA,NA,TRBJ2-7,TGTGCCAGCAGCCACACGGGACACGGATCCTACGAGCAGTACTTC,CASSHTGHGSYEQYF
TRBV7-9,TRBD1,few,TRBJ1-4,TGTGCCAGCAGCCTGAAGGGACAGGGAGGCGAAAAACTGTTTTTT,CASSLKGQGGEKLFF
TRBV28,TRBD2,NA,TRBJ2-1,TGTGCCACCCGCCGGGAGGGAACACGTGGGGATGAGCAGTTCTTC,CATRREGTRGDEQFF
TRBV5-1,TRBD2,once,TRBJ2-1,TGCGCCAGCAGCAGGGGACTAGCGGGAGGGGAGCAGTTCTTC,CASSRGLAGGEQFF
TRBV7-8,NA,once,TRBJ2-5,TGTGCCAGCAGCCGACTCCTCCGTTCGGAGACCCAGTACTTC,CASSRLLRSETQYF
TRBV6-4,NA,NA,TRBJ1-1,TGTGCCAGCAGTGAGACAGGGAACACTGAAGCTTTCTTT,CASSETGNTEAFF
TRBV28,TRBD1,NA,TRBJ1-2,TGTGCCAGCAGTCCCCCGGGACAGGGGTTCAATGGCTACACCTTC,CASSPPGQGFNGYTF
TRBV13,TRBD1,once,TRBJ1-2,TGTGCCAGCAGCTTAGGGGACAGGGGCTATGGCTACACCTTC,CASSLGDRGYGYTF
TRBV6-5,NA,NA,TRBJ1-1,TGTGCCAGCAGTGGAACAGGGAGGGGCACTGAAGCTTTCTTT,CASSGTGRGTEAFF